This T cell receptor (beta chain) came from a study of T cells in Graves' hyperthyroidism and ophthalmopathy. The CDR3 regions of TCR beta were amplified from RNA transcripts. The TCR CDR3 was amplified in a first-round RT-PCR using the HTBI primer set. TCRdb itself ran the multiplex PCR reads through MiXCR, one entry per CDR3 protein. The sample has some 600,000 distinct CDR3 sequences; over 11% are singletons. The length of the CDR3 is 15 residues. V lost 0 bases and J lost 6; bases outside the gene matches: 9. Germline lookup yields CDR1 SGDLS and CDR2 YYNGEE. Input material: blood. The source of this sequence is a woman in her twenties or thirties with Graves' hyperthyroidism that later progressed to Graves' ophthalmopathy. The chain has TRBV9 and TRBJ2-7; 7 positions match TRBD2. CDR3 region: CASSVATGGSAEQYF. CDR3 bases: TGTGCCAGCAGCGTAGCTACGGGCGGGAGTGCCGAGCAGTACTTC.